This T cell receptor (beta chain) was captured in a study of vaccination and CD4 T cells after COVID-19 (dated by TCRdb to between 2021 and 2024). Regarding the study in general: Convalescent patients had a positive SARS-CoV-2 result on nasal swab PCR, and of these patients, nine had mild disease and one had severe disease. The convalescent cohort comprised six males and four females, including two Hispanic individuals, seven Caucasians, two Asians and one multiracial person. Participants got two doses of the Pfizer-BioNTech BNT162b2 vaccine (n=8) or two doses of the Moderna mRNA-1273 vaccine (n=2). Post-COVID blood samples were collected from convalescent patients a median of roughly 100 days after diagnosis, with a range of about 30 to 161 days. Post-vaccine blood samples were taken a median of about 77 days after the second vaccine dose, with a range of 14 to 241 days. The cultures were stimulated with overlapping spike peptide pools from SARS-CoV-2 and from the common cold coronaviruses HCoV-NL63, HCoV-OC43 and HCoV-229E. In control cultures, a CEFX viral epitope pool was used as positive control, an HIV-1 Nef peptide pool was used as negative control, or no peptide was added. In around nine COVID-19 convalescent patients and a handful of infection-naive healthy vaccine recipients, the spike-specific CD4+ TCR repertoire before mRNA vaccination was compared with the repertoire after mRNA vaccination.

About this clonotype: Its target antigen remains unknown. No base quality values were provided; no much bigger clone lies one nucleotide off.

Overall results and qualifications from the work: The median count of SARS-CoV-2-reactive clonotypes went up from some 23 after infection to a few dozen after vaccination, although the change was not significant. The number of convalescent patients in the study was relatively small, and the study did not examine early timepoints following natural infection. Among convalescent patients, a median roughly 90% of the SARS-CoV-2-reactive clones seen after vaccination appeared only after vaccination, which suggests priming specific to the vaccine. Nearly all vaccine-specific clones in convalescent patients (304 of 307) were mono-reactive for SARS-CoV-2 spike rather than cross-reactive with common cold coronaviruses.

What this sample's treatment or condition label stands for: approximately 9-day PBMC culture with coronavirus spike peptide pools or control peptides (ViraFEST assay). The ViraFEST assay was used in the study, in which antigen-specific T cells were expanded with peptide pools and expanded clonotypes were subsequently identified by TCR sequencing. The convalescent patients' positive SARS-CoV-2 PCR tests fell between March and December 2020, which was before the Alpha, Beta and Delta variants emerged in the United States. Fewer than 2.5 million PBMCs per well were cultured in IMDM with approximately 5.2% human AB serum and 8.5 to 10 IU/ml IL-2, plus 10 ug/ml peptide pools. Half of the culture medium was replaced with fresh IL-2-containing medium on days 3 and 7. After 9 to 10 days of culture, CD4+ T cells were isolated by negative selection using the EasySep CD4+ T cell isolation kit. PBMCs were separated from whole blood using Ficoll-Paque Plus gradient centrifugation and then either used fresh or cryopreserved at -140C. Culture conditions were generally each tested in triplicate wells.

Receptor amplification or capture employed PCR. TCR sequencing of DNA from cultured CD4+ T cells used the Oncomine TCR Beta short-read assay at the Johns Hopkins FTIC core. The QIAamp micro DNA kit was used to extract genomic DNA from the cultured CD4+ T cells. Oncomine TCR Beta libraries from cultured CD4+ T cells were pooled using unique dual indexes and sequenced on an Illumina iSeq 100. On the study's bioinformatics: Non-productive sequences were removed, and CDR3s not starting with C, not ending with F or W, or shorter than 7 amino acids were discarded. Antigen-specific clonotypes were identified with the MANAFEST web application by comparing peptide-stimulated wells with reference and other culture wells. For a clone to be called positive, the clone needed an FDR below 0.05, an odds ratio above 5, and a productive frequency above 0.1% in at least two of three replicate wells. A clonotype counted as cross-reactive if it showed significant expansion both in the SARS-CoV-2 spike wells and in at least one common cold coronavirus spike condition. Levenshtein distances (stringdist) and unrooted phylogenetic trees (ape) in R version 3.6.1 were used to assess CDR3 homology. The public reads were reanalyzed by TCRdb: fastp trimming at Q25, MiXCR alignment, in-frame beta chains only. Duplicate CDR3 protein sequences are folded into a single record with the most common DNA and genes. TCRdb, rather than the study authors, made the V and J calls. The sample table lists fewer than 20,000 distinct CDR3 sequences, about two fifths of them with a count of one. Roughly 7% of the sample comes from the top ten.

Trimming costs V 4 bases and J 3 bases, and their ends lie 12 bases apart. In the germline V gene, CDR1 corresponds to SGHTA and CDR2 to FQGNSA. The CDR3 measures 14 amino acids from cysteine to phenylalanine. The DNA shown is the 42-base CDR3, in frame from base 1. Here the chain combines TRBV7-2 and TRBJ2-5; perhaps TRBD2 is the D gene, with 6 bases matching. The receptor's source is a human donor who had recovered from COVID-19. Sequences were derived from CD4+ T cells from blood, cultured in vitro, sampled after SARS-CoV-2 vaccination. The CDR3 region reads CASSSGVGKETQYF. The DNA reads TGTGCCAGCAGCTCGGGGGTCGGAAAAGAGACCCAGTACTTC.